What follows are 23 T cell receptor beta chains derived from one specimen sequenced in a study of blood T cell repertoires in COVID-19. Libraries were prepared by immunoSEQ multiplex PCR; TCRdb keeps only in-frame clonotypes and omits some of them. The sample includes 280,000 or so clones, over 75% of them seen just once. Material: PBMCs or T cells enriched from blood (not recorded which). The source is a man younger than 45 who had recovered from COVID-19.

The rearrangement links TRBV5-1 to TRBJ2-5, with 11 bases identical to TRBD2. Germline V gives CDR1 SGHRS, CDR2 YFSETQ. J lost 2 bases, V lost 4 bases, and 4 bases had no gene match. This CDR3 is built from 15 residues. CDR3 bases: TGCGCCAGCAGCCCTAGCGGGGGGTCTCAAGAGACCCAGTACTTC. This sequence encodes CASSPSGGSQETQYF.

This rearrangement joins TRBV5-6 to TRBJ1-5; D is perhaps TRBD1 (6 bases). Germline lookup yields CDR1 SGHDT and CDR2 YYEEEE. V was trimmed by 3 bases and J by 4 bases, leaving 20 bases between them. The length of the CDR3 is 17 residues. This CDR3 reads CASSSGGPGPLNQPQHF. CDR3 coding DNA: TGTGCCAGCAGCTCGGGGGGGCCAGGGCCTTTAAATCAGCCCCAGCATTTT. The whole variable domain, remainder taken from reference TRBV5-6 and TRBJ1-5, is DAGVTQSPTHLIKTRGQQVTLRCSPKSGHDTVSWYQQALGQGPQFIFQYYEEEERQRGNFPDRFSGHQFPNYSSELNVNALLLGDSALYLCASSSGGPGPLNQPQHFGDGTRLSIL.

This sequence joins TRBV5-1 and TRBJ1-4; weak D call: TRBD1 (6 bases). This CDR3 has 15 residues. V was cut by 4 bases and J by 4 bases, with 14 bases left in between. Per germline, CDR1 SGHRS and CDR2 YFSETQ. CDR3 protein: CASSLVEGGNEKLFF. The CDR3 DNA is TGCGCCAGCAGCCTCGTGGAAGGGGGTAATGAAAAACTGTTTTTT.

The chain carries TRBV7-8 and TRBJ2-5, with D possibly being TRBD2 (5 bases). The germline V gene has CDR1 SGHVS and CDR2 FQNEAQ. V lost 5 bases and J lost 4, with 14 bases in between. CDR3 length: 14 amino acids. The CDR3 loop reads CASSSRVAGETQYF. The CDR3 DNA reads TGTGCCAGCAGCAGCCGGGTTGCGGGAGAGACCCAGTACTTC.

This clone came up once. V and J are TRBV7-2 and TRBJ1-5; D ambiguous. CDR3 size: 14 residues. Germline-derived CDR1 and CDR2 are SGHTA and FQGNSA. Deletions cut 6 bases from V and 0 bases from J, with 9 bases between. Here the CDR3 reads CASSAADSNQPQHF. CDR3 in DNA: TGTGCCAGCAGTGCCGCAGATAGCAATCAGCCCCAGCATTTT.

The chain's CDR3 is CASSLHLRDEQYF. The CDR3 region has the DNA TGCGCCAGCAGCTTGCATCTGCGGGACGAGCAGTACTTC. The J gene is TRBJ2-7, the V gene TRBV5-1; weak D call: TRBD2 (5 bases). Germline CDR1 is SGHRS and CDR2 is YFSETQ. The CDR3 is 13 residues long. Deletions cut 1 base from V and 5 bases from J, with 10 bases between.

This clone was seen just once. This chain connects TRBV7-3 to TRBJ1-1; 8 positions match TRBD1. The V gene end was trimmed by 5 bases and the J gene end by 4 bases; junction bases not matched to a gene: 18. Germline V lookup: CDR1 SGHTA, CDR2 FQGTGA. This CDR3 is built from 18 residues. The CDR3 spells CASSPNRLQGALGTEAFF. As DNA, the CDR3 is TGTGCCAGCAGCCCGAACCGACTTCAGGGGGCGCTGGGCACTGAAGCTTTCTTT. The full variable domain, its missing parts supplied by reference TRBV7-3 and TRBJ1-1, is GAGVSQTPSNKVTEKGKYVELRCDPISGHTALYWYRQSLGQGPEFLIYFQGTGAADDSGLPNDRFFAVRPEGSVSTLKIQRTERGDSAVYLCASSPNRLQGALGTEAFFGQGTRLTVV.

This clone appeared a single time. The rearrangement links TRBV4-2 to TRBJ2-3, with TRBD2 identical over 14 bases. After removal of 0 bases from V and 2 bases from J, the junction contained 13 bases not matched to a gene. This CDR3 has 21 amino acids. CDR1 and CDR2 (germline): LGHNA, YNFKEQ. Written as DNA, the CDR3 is TGTGCCAGCAGCCAAGAAACTCTTGGGACTAGCGGGGGCCTCTTCACAGATACGCAGTATTTT. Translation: CASSQETLGTSGGLFTDTQYF.

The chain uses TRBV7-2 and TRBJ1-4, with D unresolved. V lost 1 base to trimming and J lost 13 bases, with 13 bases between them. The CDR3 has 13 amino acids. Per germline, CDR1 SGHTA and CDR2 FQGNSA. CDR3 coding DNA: TGTGCCAGCAGCTTAGTAGGGTGGGAGGGACTGTTTTTT. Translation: CASSLVGWEGLFF.

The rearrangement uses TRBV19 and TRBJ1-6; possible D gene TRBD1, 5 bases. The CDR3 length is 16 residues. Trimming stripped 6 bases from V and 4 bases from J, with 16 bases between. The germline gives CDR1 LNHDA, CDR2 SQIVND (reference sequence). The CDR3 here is CASRMMGGGYNSPLHF. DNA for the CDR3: TGTGCCAGTAGGATGATGGGGGGGGGTTATAATTCACCCCTCCACTTT.

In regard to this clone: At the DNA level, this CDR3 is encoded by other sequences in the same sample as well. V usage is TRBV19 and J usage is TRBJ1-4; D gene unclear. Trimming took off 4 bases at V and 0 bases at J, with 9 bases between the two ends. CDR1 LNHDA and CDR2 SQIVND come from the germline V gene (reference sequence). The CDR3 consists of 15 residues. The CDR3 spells CASSTRQTTNEKLFF. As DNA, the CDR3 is TGTGCCAGTAGTACCCGACAAACAACTAATGAAAAACTGTTTTTT.

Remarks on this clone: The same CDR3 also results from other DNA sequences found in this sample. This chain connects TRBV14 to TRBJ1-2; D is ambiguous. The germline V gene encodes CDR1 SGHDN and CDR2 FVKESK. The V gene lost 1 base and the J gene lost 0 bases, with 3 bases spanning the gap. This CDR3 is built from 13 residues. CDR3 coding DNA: TGTGCCAGCAGCCAAGGAGCTAACTATGGCTACACCTTC. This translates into CASSQGANYGYTF. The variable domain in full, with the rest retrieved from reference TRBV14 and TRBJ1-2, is EAGVTQFPSHSVIEKGQTVTLRCDPISGHDNLYWYRRVMGKEIKFLLHFVKESKQDESGMPNNRFLAERTGGTYSTLKVQPAELEDSGVYFCASSQGANYGYTFGSGTRLTVV.

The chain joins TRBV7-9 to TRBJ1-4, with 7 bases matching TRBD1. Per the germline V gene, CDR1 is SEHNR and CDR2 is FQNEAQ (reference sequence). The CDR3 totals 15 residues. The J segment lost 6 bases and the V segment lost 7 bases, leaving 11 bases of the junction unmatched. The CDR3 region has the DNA TGTGCCAGCACCGCCCTGGGACAGAGGGATGAAAAACTGTTTTTT. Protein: CASTALGQRDEKLFF.

For the CDR3, the DNA is TGTGCCTGGGCGAAATACTCTAGCGGCCCCTACGAGCAGTACTTC. This gives the protein CAWAKYSSGPYEQYF. The rearrangement joins TRBV30 to TRBJ2-7; 7 bases are a match to TRBD2. Looked up from germline, CDR1 is GTSNPN and CDR2 is SVGIG (reference sequence). V was clipped by 5 bases and J by 2 bases; unmatched bases: 12. The CDR3 loop spans 15 amino acids. Full variable domain (missing parts from reference TRBV30 and TRBJ2-7): SQTIHQWPATLVQPVGSPLSLECTVEGTSNPNLYWYRQAAGRGLQLLFYSVGIGQISSEVPQNLSASRPQDRQFILSSKKLLLSDSGFYLCAWAKYSSGPYEQYFGPGTRLTVT.

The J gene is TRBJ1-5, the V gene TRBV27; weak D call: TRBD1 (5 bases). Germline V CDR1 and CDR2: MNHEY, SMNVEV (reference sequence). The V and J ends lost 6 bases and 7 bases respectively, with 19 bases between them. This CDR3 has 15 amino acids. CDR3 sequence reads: CASSINSGLEQPQHF. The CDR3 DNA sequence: TGTGCCAGCAGCATCAACTCAGGGTTGGAACAGCCCCAGCATTTT.

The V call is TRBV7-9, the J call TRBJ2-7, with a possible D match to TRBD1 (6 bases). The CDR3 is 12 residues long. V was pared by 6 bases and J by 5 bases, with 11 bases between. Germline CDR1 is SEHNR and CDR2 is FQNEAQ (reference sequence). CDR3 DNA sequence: TGTGCCAGCAGGCACCGGGACAACGAGCAGTACTTC. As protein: CASRHRDNEQYF.

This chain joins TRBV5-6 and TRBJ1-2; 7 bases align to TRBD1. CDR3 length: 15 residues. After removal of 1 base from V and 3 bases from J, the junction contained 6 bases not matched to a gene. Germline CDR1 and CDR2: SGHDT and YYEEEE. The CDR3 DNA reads TGTGCCAGCAGCTTGCCAGGGGGTACGGACTATGGCTACACCTTC. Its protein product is CASSLPGGTDYGYTF.

The CDR3 sequence: CASSPGQRATNEKLFF. CDR3 sequence (DNA): TGTGCCAGCAGCCCAGGACAACGGGCAACTAATGAAAAACTGTTTTTT. The V and J genes are TRBV3-1 (or the pseudogene TRBV3-2) and TRBJ1-4; TRBD1 might be the D (5 bases). This CDR3 spans 16 amino acids. Between the trimmed V and J ends, which lost 4 bases and 0 bases, there was a span of 12 bases. Looked up from germline, CDR1 is LGHDT and CDR2 is YNNKEL (reference sequence).

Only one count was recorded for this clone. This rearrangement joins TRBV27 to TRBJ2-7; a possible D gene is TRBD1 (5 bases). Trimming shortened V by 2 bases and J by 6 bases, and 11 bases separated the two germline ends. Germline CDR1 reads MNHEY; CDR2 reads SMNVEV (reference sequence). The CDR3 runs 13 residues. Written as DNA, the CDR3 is TGTGCCAGCAGTTTAGGCGGCAGGGCCGAGCAGTACTTC. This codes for CASSLGGRAEQYF.

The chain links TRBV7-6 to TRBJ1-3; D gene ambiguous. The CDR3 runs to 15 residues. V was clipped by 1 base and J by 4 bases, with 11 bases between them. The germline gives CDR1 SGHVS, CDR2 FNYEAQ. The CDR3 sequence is CASSLEPLGGNTIYF. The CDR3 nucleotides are TGTGCCAGCAGCTTAGAACCCCTGGGCGGAAACACCATATATTTT. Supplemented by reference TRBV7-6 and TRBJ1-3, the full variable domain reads GAGVSQSPRYKVTKRGQDVALRCDPISGHVSLYWYRQALGQGPEFLTYFNYEAQQDKSGLPNDRFSAERPEGSISTLTIQRTEQRDSAMYRCASSLEPLGGNTIYFGEGSWLTVV.

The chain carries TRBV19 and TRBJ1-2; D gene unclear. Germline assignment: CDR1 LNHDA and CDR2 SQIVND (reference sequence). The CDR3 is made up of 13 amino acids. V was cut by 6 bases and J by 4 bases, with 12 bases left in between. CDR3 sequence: CASSSLATYGYTF. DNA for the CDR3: TGTGCCAGTAGCTCTTTAGCGACCTATGGCTACACCTTC.

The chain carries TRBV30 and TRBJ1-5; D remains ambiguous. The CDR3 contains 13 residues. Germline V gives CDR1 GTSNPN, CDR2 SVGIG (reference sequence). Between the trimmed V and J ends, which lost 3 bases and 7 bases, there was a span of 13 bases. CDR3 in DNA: TGTGCCTGGAGCCAACCCGGCGGGCAGCCCCAGCATTTT. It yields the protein CAWSQPGGQPQHF.

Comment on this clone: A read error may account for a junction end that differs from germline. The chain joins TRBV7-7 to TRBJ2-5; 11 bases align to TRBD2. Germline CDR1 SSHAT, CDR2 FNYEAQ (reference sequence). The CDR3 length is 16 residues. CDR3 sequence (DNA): TGTGCTAGCAGTCCAACTAGCGGGGGACATCAAGAGACCCAGTACTTC. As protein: CASSPTSGGHQETQYF.